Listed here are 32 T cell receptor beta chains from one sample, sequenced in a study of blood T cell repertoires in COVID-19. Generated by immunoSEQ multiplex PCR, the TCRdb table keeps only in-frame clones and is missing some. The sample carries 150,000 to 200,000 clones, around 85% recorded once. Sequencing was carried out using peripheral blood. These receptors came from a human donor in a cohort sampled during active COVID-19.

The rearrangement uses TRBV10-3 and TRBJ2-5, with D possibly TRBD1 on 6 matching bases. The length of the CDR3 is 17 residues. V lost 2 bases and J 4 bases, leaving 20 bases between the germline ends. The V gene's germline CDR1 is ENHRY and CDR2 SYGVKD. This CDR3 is CAISELADSSSGETQYF. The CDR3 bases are TGTGCCATCAGTGAGCTGGCGGACAGCTCCTCCGGAGAGACCCAGTACTTC.

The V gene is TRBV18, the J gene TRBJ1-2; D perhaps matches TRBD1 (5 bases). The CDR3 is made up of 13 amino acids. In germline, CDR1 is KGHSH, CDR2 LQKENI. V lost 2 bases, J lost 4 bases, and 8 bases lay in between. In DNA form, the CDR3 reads TGTGCCAGCTCACCAGACAGAATCTATGGCTACACCTTC. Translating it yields CASSPDRIYGYTF.

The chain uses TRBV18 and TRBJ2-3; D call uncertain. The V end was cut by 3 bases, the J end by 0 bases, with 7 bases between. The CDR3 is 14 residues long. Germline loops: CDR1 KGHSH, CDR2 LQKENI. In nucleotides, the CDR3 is TGTGCCAGCTCACCGGTGGCAAGCACAGATACGCAGTATTTT. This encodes CASSPVASTDTQYF.

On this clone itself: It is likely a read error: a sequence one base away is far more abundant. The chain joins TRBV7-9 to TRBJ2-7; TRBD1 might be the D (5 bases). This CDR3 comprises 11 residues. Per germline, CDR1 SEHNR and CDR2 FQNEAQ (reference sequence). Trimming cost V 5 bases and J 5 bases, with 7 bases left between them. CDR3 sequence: CASSPRDEQYF. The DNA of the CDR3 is TGTGCCAGCAGCCCCAGGGACGAGCAGTACTTC.

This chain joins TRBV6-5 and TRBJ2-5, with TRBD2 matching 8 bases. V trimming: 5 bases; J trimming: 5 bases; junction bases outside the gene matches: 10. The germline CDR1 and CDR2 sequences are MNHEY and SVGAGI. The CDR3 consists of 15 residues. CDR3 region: CASSPGGLPTETQYF. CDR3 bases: TGTGCCAGCAGTCCGGGGGGGCTCCCGACGGAGACCCAGTACTTC.

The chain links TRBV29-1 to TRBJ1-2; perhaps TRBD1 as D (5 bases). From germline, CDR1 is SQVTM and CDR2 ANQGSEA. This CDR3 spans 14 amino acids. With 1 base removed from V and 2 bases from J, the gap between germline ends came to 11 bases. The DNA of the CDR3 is TGCAGCGTTGAAGCTTCGGGGGAGAACTATGGCTACACCTTC. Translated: CSVEASGENYGYTF.

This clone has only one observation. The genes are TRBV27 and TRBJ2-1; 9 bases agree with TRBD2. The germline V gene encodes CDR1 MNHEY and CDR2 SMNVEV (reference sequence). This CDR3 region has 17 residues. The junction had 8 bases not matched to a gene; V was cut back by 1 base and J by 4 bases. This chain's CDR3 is CASSLLYDTSGYNEQFF. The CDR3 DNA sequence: TGTGCCAGCAGTTTATTATACGATACTAGCGGGTACAATGAGCAGTTCTTC.

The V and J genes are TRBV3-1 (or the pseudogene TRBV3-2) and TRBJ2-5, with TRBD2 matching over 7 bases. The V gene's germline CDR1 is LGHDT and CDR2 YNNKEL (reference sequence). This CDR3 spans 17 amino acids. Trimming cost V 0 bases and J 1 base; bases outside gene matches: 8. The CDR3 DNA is TGTGCCAGCAGCCAAGATTGGACGGGAGGCCCCCAAGAGACCCAGTACTTC. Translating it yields CASSQDWTGGPQETQYF.

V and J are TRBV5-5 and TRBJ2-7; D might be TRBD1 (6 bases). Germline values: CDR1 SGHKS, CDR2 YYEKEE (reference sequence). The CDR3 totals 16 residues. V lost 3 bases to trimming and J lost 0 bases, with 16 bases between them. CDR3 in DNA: TGTGCCAGCAGCTCCCCACTCAGACAGGTCTCCTACGAGCAGTACTTC. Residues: CASSSPLRQVSYEQYF.

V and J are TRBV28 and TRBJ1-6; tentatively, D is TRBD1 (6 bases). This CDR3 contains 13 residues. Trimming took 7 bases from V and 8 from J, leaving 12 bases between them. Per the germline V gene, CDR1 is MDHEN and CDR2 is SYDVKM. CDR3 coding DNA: TGTGCCAGCACATCCACAGGGTATTCACCCCTCCACTTT. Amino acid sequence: CASTSTGYSPLHF.

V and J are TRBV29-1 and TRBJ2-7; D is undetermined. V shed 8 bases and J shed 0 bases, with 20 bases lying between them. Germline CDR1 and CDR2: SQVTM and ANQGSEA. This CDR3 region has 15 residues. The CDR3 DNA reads TGCAGCATCGGCACTGGGCCCCCCCTCTCCTACGAGCAGTACTTC. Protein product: CSIGTGPPLSYEQYF.

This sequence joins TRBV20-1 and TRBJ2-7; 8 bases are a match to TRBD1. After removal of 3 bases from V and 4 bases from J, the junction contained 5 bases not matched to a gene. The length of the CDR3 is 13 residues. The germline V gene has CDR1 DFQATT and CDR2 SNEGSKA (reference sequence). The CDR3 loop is CSASNRGIYEQYF. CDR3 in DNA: TGCAGTGCTAGTAACAGGGGGATTTACGAGCAGTACTTC.

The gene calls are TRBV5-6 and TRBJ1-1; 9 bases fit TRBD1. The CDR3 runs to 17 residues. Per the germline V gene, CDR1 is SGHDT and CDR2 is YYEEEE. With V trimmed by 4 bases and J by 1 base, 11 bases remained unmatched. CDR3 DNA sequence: TGTGCCAGCAGCCCGTCAGGGACAGGGAGATGGAACACTGAAGCTTTCTTT. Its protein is CASSPSGTGRWNTEAFF. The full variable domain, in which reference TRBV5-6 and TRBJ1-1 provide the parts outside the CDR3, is DAGVTQSPTHLIKTRGQQVTLRCSPKSGHDTVSWYQQALGQGPQFIFQYYEEEERQRGNFPDRFSGHQFPNYSSELNVNALLLGDSALYLCASSPSGTGRWNTEAFFGQGTRLTVV.

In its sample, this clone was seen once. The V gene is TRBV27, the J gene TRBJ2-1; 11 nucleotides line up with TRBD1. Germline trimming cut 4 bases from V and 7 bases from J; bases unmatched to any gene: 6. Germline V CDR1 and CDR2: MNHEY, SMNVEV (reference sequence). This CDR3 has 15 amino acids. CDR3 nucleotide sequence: TGTGCCAGCAGTTGGACAGGGGGCCTAGGGAATGAGCAGTTCTTC. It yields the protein CASSWTGGLGNEQFF.

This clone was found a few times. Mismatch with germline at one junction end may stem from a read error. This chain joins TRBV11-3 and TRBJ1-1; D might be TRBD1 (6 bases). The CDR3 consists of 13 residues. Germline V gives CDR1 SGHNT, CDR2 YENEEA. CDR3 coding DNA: TGTGCCAGCAGCTTCGACCTGGGACAAACCCTCTTTTTT. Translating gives CASSFDLGQTLFF. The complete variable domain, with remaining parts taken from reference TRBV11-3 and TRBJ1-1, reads EAGVVQSPRYKIIEKKQPVAFWCNPISGHNTLYWYLQNLGQGPELLIRYENEEAVDDSQLPKDRFSAERLKGVDSTLKIQPAELGDSAVYLCASSFDLGQTLFFGQGTRLTVV.

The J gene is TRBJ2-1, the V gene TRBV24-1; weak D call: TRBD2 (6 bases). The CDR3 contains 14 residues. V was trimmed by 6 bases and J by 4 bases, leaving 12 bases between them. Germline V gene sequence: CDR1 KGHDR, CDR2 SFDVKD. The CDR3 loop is CATSPGGGYNEQFF. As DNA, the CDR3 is TGTGCCACCAGTCCCGGGGGAGGATACAATGAGCAGTTCTTC.

The CDR3 protein is CAIQGYSYEQYF. CDR3 bases: TGTGCCATCCAGGGGTACTCCTACGAGCAGTACTTC. This chain connects TRBV6-5 to TRBJ2-7; D is perhaps TRBD1 (6 bases). The CDR3 totals 12 residues. The V end lost 10 bases, the J end lost 0 bases, and 10 bases lay between the germline ends. Germline CDR1 and CDR2: MNHEY and SVGAGI.

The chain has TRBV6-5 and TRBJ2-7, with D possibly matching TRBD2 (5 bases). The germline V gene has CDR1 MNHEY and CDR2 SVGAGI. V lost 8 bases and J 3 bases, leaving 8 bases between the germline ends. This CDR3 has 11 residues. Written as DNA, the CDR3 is TGTGCCAGCGGTCGGGGCTACGAGCAGTACTTC. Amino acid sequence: CASGRGYEQYF.

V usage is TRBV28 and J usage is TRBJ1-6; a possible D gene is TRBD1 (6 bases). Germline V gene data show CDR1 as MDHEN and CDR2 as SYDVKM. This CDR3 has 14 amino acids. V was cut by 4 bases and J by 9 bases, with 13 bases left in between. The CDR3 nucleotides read TGTGCCAGCAGTTGGGACACGGCGGGTTCACCCCTCCACTTT. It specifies CASSWDTAGSPLHF.

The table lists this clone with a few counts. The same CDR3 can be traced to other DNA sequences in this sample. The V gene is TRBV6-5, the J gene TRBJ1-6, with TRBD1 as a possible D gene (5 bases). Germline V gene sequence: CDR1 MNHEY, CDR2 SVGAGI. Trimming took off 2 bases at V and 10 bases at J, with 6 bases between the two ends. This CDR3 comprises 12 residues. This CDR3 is CASSYRGSPLHF. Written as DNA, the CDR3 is TGTGCCAGCAGTTACAGGGGATCACCCCTCCACTTT.

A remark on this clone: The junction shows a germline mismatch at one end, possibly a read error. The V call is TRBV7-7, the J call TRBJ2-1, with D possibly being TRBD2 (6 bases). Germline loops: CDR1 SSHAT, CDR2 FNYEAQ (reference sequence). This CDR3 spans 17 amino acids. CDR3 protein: CASSQISTLAPNNEQFF. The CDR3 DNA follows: TGTGCTAGCAGCCAAATTTCCACTCTAGCGCCTAACAATGAGCAGTTCTTC.

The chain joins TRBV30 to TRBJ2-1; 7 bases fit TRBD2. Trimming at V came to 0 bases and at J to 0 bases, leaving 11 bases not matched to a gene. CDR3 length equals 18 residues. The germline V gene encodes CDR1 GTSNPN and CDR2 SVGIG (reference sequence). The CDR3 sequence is CAWSVSRWSGDSYNEQFF. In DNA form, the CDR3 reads TGTGCCTGGAGTGTTTCCCGATGGAGCGGGGACTCCTACAATGAGCAGTTCTTC.

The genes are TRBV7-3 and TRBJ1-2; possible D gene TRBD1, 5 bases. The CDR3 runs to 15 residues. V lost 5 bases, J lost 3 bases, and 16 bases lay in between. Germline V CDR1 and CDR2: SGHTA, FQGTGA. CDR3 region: CASSPFPGGDYGYTF. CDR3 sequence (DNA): TGTGCCAGCAGCCCCTTCCCTGGGGGGGACTATGGCTACACCTTC.

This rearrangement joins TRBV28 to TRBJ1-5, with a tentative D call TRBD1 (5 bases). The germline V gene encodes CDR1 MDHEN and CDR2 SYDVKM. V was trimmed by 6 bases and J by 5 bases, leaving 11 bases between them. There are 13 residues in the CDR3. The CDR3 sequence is CASRIDRDQPQHF. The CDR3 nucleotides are TGTGCCAGCAGAATCGACAGAGATCAGCCCCAGCATTTT.

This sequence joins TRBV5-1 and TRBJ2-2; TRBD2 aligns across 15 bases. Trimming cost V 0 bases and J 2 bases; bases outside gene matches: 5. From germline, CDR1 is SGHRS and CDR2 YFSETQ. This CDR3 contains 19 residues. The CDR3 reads CASSLARTSGGANTGELFF. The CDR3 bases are TGCGCCAGCAGCTTGGCCCGGACTAGCGGGGGGGCTAACACCGGGGAGCTGTTTTTT.

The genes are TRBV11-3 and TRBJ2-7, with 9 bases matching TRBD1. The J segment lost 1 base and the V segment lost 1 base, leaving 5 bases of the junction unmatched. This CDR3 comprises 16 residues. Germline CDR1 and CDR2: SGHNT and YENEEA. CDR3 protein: CASSLVGGTGSYEQYF. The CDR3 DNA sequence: TGTGCCAGCAGCTTAGTAGGAGGGACAGGGTCCTACGAGCAGTACTTC.

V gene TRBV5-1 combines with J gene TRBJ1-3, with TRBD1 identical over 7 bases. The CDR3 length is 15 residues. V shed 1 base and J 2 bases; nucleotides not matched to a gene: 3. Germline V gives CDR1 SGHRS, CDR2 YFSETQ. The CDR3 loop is CASSLTGETGNTIYF. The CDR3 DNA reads TGCGCCAGCAGCTTGACAGGGGAGACTGGAAACACCATATATTTT.

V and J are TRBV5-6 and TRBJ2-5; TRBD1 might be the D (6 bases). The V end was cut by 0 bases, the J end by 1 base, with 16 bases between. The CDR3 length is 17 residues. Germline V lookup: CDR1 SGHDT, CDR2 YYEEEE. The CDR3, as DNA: TGTGCCAGCAGCTTGGCAGGTTCAGGGGTACCCCAAGAGACCCAGTACTTC. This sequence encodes CASSLAGSGVPQETQYF. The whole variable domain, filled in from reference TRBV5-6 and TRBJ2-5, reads DAGVTQSPTHLIKTRGQQVTLRCSPKSGHDTVSWYQQALGQGPQFIFQYYEEEERQRGNFPDRFSGHQFPNYSSELNVNALLLGDSALYLCASSLAGSGVPQETQYFGPGTRLLVL.

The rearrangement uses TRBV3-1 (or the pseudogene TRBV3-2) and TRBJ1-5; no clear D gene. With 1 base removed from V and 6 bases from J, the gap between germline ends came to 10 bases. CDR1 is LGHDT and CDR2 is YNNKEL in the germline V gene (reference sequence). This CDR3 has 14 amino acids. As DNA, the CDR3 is TGTGCCAGCAGCCAAGGTGTTGAGAGTCAGCCCCAGCATTTT. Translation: CASSQGVESQPQHF.

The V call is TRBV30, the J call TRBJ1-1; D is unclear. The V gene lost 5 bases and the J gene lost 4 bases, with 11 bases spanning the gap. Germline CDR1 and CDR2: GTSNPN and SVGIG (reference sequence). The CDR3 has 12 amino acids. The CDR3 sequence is CAWRWLGTEAFF. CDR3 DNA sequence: TGTGCCTGGCGATGGCTTGGCACTGAAGCTTTCTTT.

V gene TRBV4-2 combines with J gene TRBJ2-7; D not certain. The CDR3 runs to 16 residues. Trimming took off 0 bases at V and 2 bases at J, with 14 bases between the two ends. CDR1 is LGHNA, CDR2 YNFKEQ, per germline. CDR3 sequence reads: CASSQDLRLFAYEQYF. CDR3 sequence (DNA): TGTGCCAGCAGCCAAGATTTACGACTTTTCGCCTACGAGCAGTACTTC.

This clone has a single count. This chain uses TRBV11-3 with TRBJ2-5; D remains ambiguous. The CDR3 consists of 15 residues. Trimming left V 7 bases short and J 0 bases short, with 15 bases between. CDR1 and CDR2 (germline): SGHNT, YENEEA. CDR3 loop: CASTRGKVNQETQYF. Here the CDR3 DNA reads TGTGCCAGCACCAGAGGAAAGGTTAACCAAGAGACCCAGTACTTC.